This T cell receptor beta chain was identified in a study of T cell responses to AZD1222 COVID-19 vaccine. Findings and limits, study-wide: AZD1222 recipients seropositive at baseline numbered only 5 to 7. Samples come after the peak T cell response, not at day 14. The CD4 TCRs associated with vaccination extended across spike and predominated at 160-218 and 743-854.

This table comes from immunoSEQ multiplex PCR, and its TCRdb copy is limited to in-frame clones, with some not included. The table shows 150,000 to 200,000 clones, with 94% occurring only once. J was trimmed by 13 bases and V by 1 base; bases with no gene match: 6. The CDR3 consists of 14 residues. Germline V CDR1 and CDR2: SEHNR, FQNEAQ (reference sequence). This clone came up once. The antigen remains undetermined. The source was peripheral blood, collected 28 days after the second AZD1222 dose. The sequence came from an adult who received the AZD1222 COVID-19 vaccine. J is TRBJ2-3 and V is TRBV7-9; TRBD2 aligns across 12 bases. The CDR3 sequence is CASSLVTSGRPKYF. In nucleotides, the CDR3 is TGTGCCAGCAGCTTAGTCACTAGCGGGAGGCCTAAGTATTTT.